This T cell receptor (beta chain) was captured by sequencing in a study of T cells in Graves' hyperthyroidism and ophthalmopathy. The CDR3 loop spans 17 amino acids. Germline CDR1 reads MDHEN; CDR2 reads SYDVKM. Trimming at V came to 5 bases and at J to 0 bases, leaving 10 bases not matched to a gene. Researchers amplified the TCR beta CDR3 regions from RNA transcripts. The HTBI primer set served for first-round RT-PCR of the TCR CDR3. TCRdb itself ran the multiplex PCR reads through MiXCR, one entry per CDR3 protein. The profile covers over 350,000 distinct CDR3 sequences, with over 12% appearing a single time and 28% taken by the ten largest. This clonotype was detected many times.

Material for sequencing was blood. The chain joins TRBV28 to TRBJ1-1; 9 nucleotides match TRBD1. The TCR comes from a man in his forties or fifties with Graves' ophthalmopathy. CDR3 nucleotides: TGTGCCAGCAGTCCTCTAACCGGGACAGGGCTGAACACTGAAGCTTTCTTT. Protein sequence: CASSPLTGTGLNTEAFF. The whole variable domain, filled in from reference TRBV28 and TRBJ1-1, reads DVKVTQSSRYLVKRTGEKVFLECVQDMDHENMFWYRQDPGLGLRLIYFSYDVKMKEKGDIPEGYSVSREKKERFSLILESASTNQTSMYLCASSPLTGTGLNTEAFFGQGTRLTVV.